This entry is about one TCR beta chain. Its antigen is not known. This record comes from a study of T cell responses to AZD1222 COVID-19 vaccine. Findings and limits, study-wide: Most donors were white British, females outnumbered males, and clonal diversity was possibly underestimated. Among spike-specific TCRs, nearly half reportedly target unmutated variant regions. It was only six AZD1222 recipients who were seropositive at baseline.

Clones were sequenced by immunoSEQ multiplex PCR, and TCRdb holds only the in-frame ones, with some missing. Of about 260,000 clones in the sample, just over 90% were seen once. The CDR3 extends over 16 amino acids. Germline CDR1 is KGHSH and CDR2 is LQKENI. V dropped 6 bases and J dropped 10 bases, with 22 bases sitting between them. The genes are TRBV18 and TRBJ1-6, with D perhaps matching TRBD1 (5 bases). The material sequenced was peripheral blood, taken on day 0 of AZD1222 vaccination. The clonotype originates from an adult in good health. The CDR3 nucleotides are TGTGCCAGCTCGTACGGGGACCCTCGGACGTCGTCACCCCTCCACTTT. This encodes CASSYGDPRTSSPLHF. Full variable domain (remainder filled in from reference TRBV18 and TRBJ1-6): NAGVMQNPRHLVRRRGQEARLRCSPMKGHSHVYWYRQLPEEGLKFMVYLQKENIIDESGMPKERFSAEFPKEGPSILRIQQVVRGDSAAYFCASSYGDPRTSSPLHFGNGTRLTVT.